These 8 T cell receptor beta chains were sequenced from one sample in a study of shared clonotypes between healthy human individuals. The protocol was immunoSEQ multiplex PCR, while the TCRdb copy is restricted to in-frame clones and leaves out a portion. The sample includes some 1 million clones, approximately 72% of them seen just once. The sequencing sample was made of memory CD4+ T cells sorted from blood. The sample's subset: CD45RA-negative fraction. These receptors all stem from a man aged 18 to 30 in good health.

This clone was found once. The chain combines TRBV28 with TRBJ2-7; 9 positions match TRBD2. This CDR3 is built from 14 residues. V was pared by 6 bases and J by 2 bases, with 5 bases of the junction left unmatched. Looked up from germline, CDR1 is MDHEN and CDR2 is SYDVKM. Here the CDR3 reads CASRMSGGPYEQYF. The CDR3 region has the DNA TGTGCCAGCAGGATGAGCGGGGGGCCCTACGAGCAGTACTTC.

V usage is TRBV5-6 and J usage is TRBJ2-3; 9 bases fit TRBD1. There are 15 residues in the CDR3. The V segment lost 1 base and the J segment 6 bases; nucleotides outside the gene matches: 6. In germline, CDR1 is SGHDT, CDR2 YYEEEE. In DNA, the CDR3 is TGTGCCAGCAGCTTGATTGGGACAGGGTGGGATACGCAGTATTTT. Protein sequence: CASSLIGTGWDTQYF.

This rearrangement joins TRBV7-2 to TRBJ1-5, with no clear D. Per the germline V gene, CDR1 is SGHTA and CDR2 is FQGNSA. Trimming removed 1 base from V and 5 bases from J, with 6 bases in between. The CDR3 is made up of 13 amino acids. The CDR3, as DNA: TGTGCCAGCAGCTTAGTTTTAGATCAGCCCCAGCATTTT. Encoded protein: CASSLVLDQPQHF.

The chain couples TRBV10-3 to TRBJ2-7; 7 bases align to TRBD2. The germline V gene has CDR1 ENHRY and CDR2 SYGVKD. Trimming at V came to 4 bases and at J to 7 bases, leaving 13 bases not matched to a gene. The CDR3 covers 15 residues. CDR3 nucleotide sequence: TGTGCCATCAGTGTCGGATCGGGAGGTGGTCGGGAGCAGTACTTC. It codes for CAISVGSGGGREQYF.

The chain has TRBV5-1 and TRBJ1-1, with D possibly matching TRBD1 (5 bases). Trimming left V 3 bases short and J 3 bases short, with 12 bases between. CDR3 length: 14 amino acids. CDR1 is SGHRS and CDR2 is YFSETQ in the germline V gene. The CDR3 DNA reads as TGCGCCAGCAGCTCCCGGGGGGGACACACTGAAGCTTTCTTT. Translating gives CASSSRGGHTEAFF.

The chain carries TRBV6-6 and TRBJ2-7; D gene uncertain. The length of the CDR3 is 11 residues. Germline loops: CDR1 MNHNY, CDR2 SVGAGI (reference sequence). Trimming removed 6 bases at V and 6 bases at J, with 9 bases between. CDR3 protein: CASSTISEQYF. As DNA, the CDR3 is TGTGCCAGCAGCACGATATCCGAGCAGTACTTC.

The genes are TRBV5-1 and TRBJ1-1; a weak D match, TRBD1 (5 bases). This CDR3 has 16 amino acids. Trimming shortened V by 4 bases and J by 0 bases, and 16 bases separated the two germline ends. The germline CDR1 and CDR2 sequences are SGHRS and YFSETQ. The CDR3 spells CASSPQMGRMNTEAFF. The CDR3 nucleotides read TGCGCCAGCAGCCCCCAGATGGGGCGAATGAACACTGAAGCTTTCTTT.

J is TRBJ2-7 and V is TRBV6-1; weak D call: TRBD1 (5 bases). Germline CDR1 is MNHNS and CDR2 is SASEGT. The CDR3 covers 16 residues. Trimming shortened V by 2 bases and J by 4 bases, and 18 bases separated the two germline ends. In nucleotides, the CDR3 is TGTGCCAGCAGTGAAATGCCCCAGCACTCAGGGTACGAGCAGTACTTC. It encodes CASSEMPQHSGYEQYF.